The clone carrying this T cell receptor (beta chain) was observed at least ten times. Its antigen is not identified. Deletions cut 5 bases from V and 2 bases from J, with 15 bases between. Germline CDR1 is SGHVS and CDR2 is FQNEAQ. The CDR3 contains 15 residues. The data derive from a study of CD8 T cells in ankylosing spondylitis. Study-wide results and limits: Seemingly characteristic of ankylosing spondylitis blood was a TCR beta motif consisting of about 8 highly homologous variants. Disease-linked clones proved CD8+ and comparatively uncommon in peripheral blood. Significant enrichment of disease-linked clones was reportedly seen in matched ankylosing spondylitis synovial fluid.

Libraries of TCR beta came from quantitative 5'-RACE with molecular barcodes. TCRdb re-called the 5' RACE reads with MiXCR, one entry per CDR3 protein. The sample yields under 250,000 distinct CDR3 sequences, 7% to 8% seen once. This chain uses TRBV7-8 with TRBJ2-5; weak D call: TRBD1 (6 bases). The sequencing input was blood, either unsorted or a sorted T cell fraction (not recorded which). The sequence was collected from a male donor with ankylosing spondylitis. The CDR3 sequence is CASSGTQRIQETQYF. CDR3 coding DNA: TGTGCCAGCAGCGGGACACAGAGGATTCAAGAGACCCAGTACTTC.